One T cell receptor beta chain is described in this entry. The antigen is unknown. PCR primers comprised 60 Vbeta and 13 Jbeta primers. Profiled with immunoSEQ multiplex PCR; TCRdb holds only in-frame clones, not every one. The table lists about 150,000 clones, nearly 80% of them singletons. The data belong to a study of cytomegalovirus exposure and HLA in healthy donors. Study as a whole: Genotyping of more than 300 donors showed that around 81% belonged to the Caucasian-associated ancestry cluster. General study findings and limits: The study designated 150 to 200 TCR beta chains cytomegalovirus-associated. Many donors carried some public TCRs, although rarity characterized most TCR sequences. Among the most significant clusters, several appeared linked to common viral pathogens in a later analysis.

The V and J ends lost 4 bases and 5 bases, in that order; junction bases with no gene match: 4. CDR3 length equals 14 residues. The TCR originated in a man aged 25-45 years in good health and CMV-seropositive. The chain recombines TRBV23-1 with TRBJ2-7, with 11 bases identical to TRBD1. TRBV23-1 counts as an open reading frame of uncertain function. The specimen sequenced was PBMCs. The CDR3 region has the DNA TGCGCCAGCAGTCCGGGACAGGGGGTAAACGAGCAGTACTTC. This gives the protein CASSPGQGVNEQYF.